The 10 T cell receptor beta chains reported below all come from one sample, sequenced in a study of prognosis after radiotherapy for stage I lung cancer. Two-round multiplex PCR on genomic DNA was the method by which TCR beta CDR3 was amplified. First-round PCR used primers specific to each TRBV and TRBJ gene. TCRdb reprocessed the multiplex PCR reads via MiXCR and lists one record per CDR3 protein. The data contain about 12,000 distinct CDR3 sequences, 45% to 60% of them singletons. The sequencing used PBMCs, collected before or after stereotactic body radiation therapy (not recorded which). The receptors were gathered from a donor aged 50 or older with non-small cell lung cancer.

This clonotype occurred many times. The chain employs TRBV18 and TRBJ1-4, with D uncertain. The V gene lost 6 bases and the J gene lost 3 bases, with 14 bases spanning the gap. This CDR3 is 15 amino acids long. Per germline, CDR1 KGHSH and CDR2 LQKENI. The CDR3 loop reads CASSPGPSANEKLFF. In DNA form, the CDR3 reads TGTGCCAGCTCCCCAGGACCGTCCGCTAATGAAAAACTGTTTTTT. Supplemented by reference TRBV18 and TRBJ1-4, the full variable domain reads NAGVMQNPRHLVRRRGQEARLRCSPMKGHSHVYWYRQLPEEGLKFMVYLQKENIIDESGMPKERFSAEFPKEGPSILRIQQVVRGDSAAYFCASSPGPSANEKLFFGSGTQLSVL.

This rearrangement joins TRBV7-3 to TRBJ2-2, with 8 nucleotides matching TRBD2. Germline V gene lookup returns CDR1 SGHTA and CDR2 FQGTGA. The CDR3 has 15 residues. V dropped 3 bases and J dropped 2; count of bases not matched to a gene: 2. CDR3 loop: CASSFSGSNTGELFF. The CDR3 DNA sequence: TGTGCCAGCAGCTTCAGCGGGAGTAACACCGGGGAGCTGTTTTTT.

The chain recombines TRBV7-8 with TRBJ2-2; a possible D gene is TRBD2 (6 bases). The CDR3 runs 19 residues. CDR1 and CDR2 from the germline V gene are SGHVS and FQNEAQ. V shed 5 bases and J shed 2 bases, with 24 bases lying between them. CDR3 bases: TGTGCCAGCAGCCCGCGTGTAGCGGTTTTCCTTTCTAACACCGGGGAGCTGTTTTTT. As protein: CASSPRVAVFLSNTGELFF.

The V gene is TRBV19, the J gene TRBJ1-1, with D maybe TRBD1 (6 bases). Trimming left V 5 bases short and J 5 bases short, with 33 bases between. This CDR3 spans 20 amino acids. Germline CDR1 reads LNHDA; CDR2 reads SQIVND (reference sequence). The CDR3 nucleotides are TGTGCCAGTAGTTCTCGGGGGGGTCTTGGTTTTGGGGGGCGCTGGACTGAAGCTTTCTTT. Translation: CASSSRGGLGFGGRWTEAFF. Supplemented by reference TRBV19 and TRBJ1-1, the full variable domain reads DGGITQSPKYLFRKEGQNVTLSCEQNLNHDAMYWYRQDPGQGLRLIYYSQIVNDFQKGDIAEGYSVSREKKESFPLTVTSAQKNPTAFYLCASSSRGGLGFGGRWTEAFFGQGTRLTVV.

Details on this clonotype: A much larger clone differs from this one at a single base, so this may be a read error. This sequence joins TRBV14 and TRBJ2-5; D uncertain. Between the trimmed V and J ends, which lost 3 bases and 8 bases, there was a span of 19 bases. Germline V gene data show CDR1 as SGHDN and CDR2 as FVKESK. The CDR3 is 15 residues long. The CDR3 DNA reads as TGTGCCAGCAGCCAGGACGTCCTACCCCCTGATACCCAGTACTTC. It translates to CASSQDVLPPDTQYF.

This clonotype was seen at least ten times. CDR3 DNA sequence: TGCAGTGCTAGAGATAGCGGGGCAGGGGATACGCAGTATTTT. This encodes CSARDSGAGDTQYF. The V call is TRBV20-1, the J call TRBJ2-3; 8 bases agree with TRBD2. The germline gives CDR1 DFQATT, CDR2 SNEGSKA (reference sequence). Trimming cost V 0 bases and J 6 bases; bases outside gene matches: 5. The CDR3 sequence is 14 residues long.

This chain connects TRBV27 to TRBJ2-7, with D possibly being TRBD2 (5 bases). V dropped 5 bases and J dropped 6 bases, with 17 bases sitting between them. The germline V gene encodes CDR1 MNHEY and CDR2 SMNVEV (reference sequence). The CDR3 extends over 14 amino acids. CDR3 sequence: CASSPLGEAREQYF. In DNA form, the CDR3 reads TGTGCCAGCAGTCCACTAGGCGAAGCACGCGAGCAGTACTTC.

The chain has TRBV4-3 and TRBJ2-3, with a weak D call TRBD2 (5 bases). CDR1 LGHNA and CDR2 YSLEER come from the germline V gene. Trimming left V 2 bases short and J 1 base short, with 10 bases between. CDR3 size: 15 residues. CDR3 nucleotide sequence: TGCGCCAGCAGCCAAAGCCCCGGGGGCACAGATACGCAGTATTTT. It encodes CASSQSPGGTDTQYF.

A remark on this clonotype: The final CDR3 position lacks the conserved phenylalanine or tryptophan, pointing to a likely read error. The chain uses TRBV6-1 and TRBJ1-6; D ambiguous. The V gene's germline CDR1 is MNHNS and CDR2 SASEGT. The CDR3 length is 15 residues. V lost 0 bases and J 10 bases, leaving 13 bases between the germline ends. The CDR3 protein is CASSEAAASKSPLHL. The CDR3 DNA reads as TGTGCCAGCAGTGAAGCGGCAGCCTCGAAATCACCCCTCCACTTG.

In its sample, this clonotype is medium-sized. The chain links TRBV7-9 to TRBJ2-7; no clear D. V lost 5 bases and J lost 2, with 13 bases in between. The CDR3 sequence is 14 residues long. CDR1 is SEHNR, CDR2 FQNEAQ, per germline (reference sequence). The CDR3 region is CASSLDPRPYEQYF. Here the CDR3 DNA reads TGTGCCAGCAGCCTAGACCCCAGGCCCTACGAGCAGTACTTC.